This passage covers 18 T cell receptor beta chains from one sample sequenced in a study of cytotoxic CD8 clonotypes in ibrutinib-treated CLL. Produced via immunoSEQ multiplex PCR; TCRdb's table is partial and in-frame only. This sample has over 140,000 clones, with 80% found just once. The material sequenced was PBMCs, taken after 36 months of ibrutinib treatment. The receptor set was obtained from a human donor with chronic lymphocytic leukemia.

This chain connects TRBV27 to TRBJ2-2; D tentatively fits TRBD1 or TRBD2 (5 bases each). Trimming removed 0 bases at V and 4 bases at J, with 9 bases between. Germline assignment: CDR1 MNHEY and CDR2 SMNVEV (reference sequence). This CDR3 contains 15 residues. The CDR3 protein is CASSLSRGSTGELFF. Here the CDR3 DNA reads TGTGCCAGCAGTTTATCACGGGGCTCCACCGGGGAGCTGTTTTTT.

This chain connects TRBV15 to TRBJ2-1; 8 positions match TRBD2. Per the germline V gene, CDR1 is LNHNV and CDR2 is YYDKDF (reference sequence). The junction had 3 bases not matched to a gene; V was cut back by 0 bases and J by 8 bases. The CDR3 loop spans 14 amino acids. The CDR3 loop reads CATSRESGSYEQFF. The CDR3 coding sequence is TGTGCCACCAGCAGAGAGAGCGGGAGCTATGAGCAGTTCTTC.

This rearrangement joins TRBV4-2 to TRBJ2-2; TRBD2 agrees at 11 bases. CDR3 length equals 17 residues. Germline V gives CDR1 LGHNA, CDR2 YNFKEQ. With 0 bases clipped from V and 5 bases from J, the junction kept 5 bases outside the gene matches. DNA for the CDR3: TGTGCCAGCAGCCAAGACGTACTAGCGGGGGCTACCGGGGAGCTGTTTTTT. Amino acids: CASSQDVLAGATGELFF.

The CDR3 coding sequence is TGCAGCGGCGGACAGGGACGGACTGAAGCTTTCTTT. This sequence encodes CSGGQGRTEAFF. V usage is TRBV29-1 and J usage is TRBJ1-1, with 8 positions matching TRBD1. The CDR3 totals 12 residues. The ends lost 7 bases at V and 5 bases at J; junction bases unmatched: 6. CDR1 SQVTM and CDR2 ANQGSEA come from the germline V gene.

The chain employs TRBV9 and TRBJ1-1, with a possible D match to TRBD1 (5 bases). Germline V gives CDR1 SGDLS, CDR2 YYNGEE. The V end was cut by 3 bases, the J end by 4 bases, with 13 bases between. The CDR3 contains 14 residues. The DNA of the CDR3 is TGTGCCAGCAGCGCCTACCCAGGGAGCACTGAAGCTTTCTTT. This codes for CASSAYPGSTEAFF. Drawing the rest from reference TRBV9 and TRBJ1-1, the complete variable domain is DSGVTQTPKHLITATGQRVTLRCSPRSGDLSVYWYQQSLDQGLQFLIQYYNGEERAKGNILERFSAQQFPDLHSELNLSSLELGDSALYFCASSAYPGSTEAFFGQGTRLTVV.

A single count supports this clone. This rearrangement joins TRBV6-1 to TRBJ1-1; D gene uncertain. Germline assignment: CDR1 MNHNS and CDR2 SASEGT. The germline V and J ends were trimmed by 6 bases and 2 bases, with 13 bases remaining between them. The CDR3 runs 14 residues. The DNA for the CDR3 is TGTGCCAGCAGATACAGACTACTTAACACTGAAGCTTTCTTT. Protein: CASRYRLLNTEAFF.

V and J are TRBV19 and TRBJ2-5; 10 positions match TRBD2. CDR1 LNHDA and CDR2 SQIVND come from the germline V gene (reference sequence). This CDR3 contains 16 residues. V was pared by 5 bases and J by 7 bases, with 13 bases of the junction left unmatched. The CDR3 here is CASSSSLAGVIGTQYF. Here the CDR3 DNA reads TGTGCCAGTAGTTCTAGTCTAGCGGGAGTGATTGGGACCCAGTACTTC.

V and J are TRBV5-1 and TRBJ2-5, with 12 bases lining up with TRBD2. The CDR3 is made up of 16 amino acids. The germline V gene encodes CDR1 SGHRS and CDR2 YFSETQ. V shed 0 bases, J shed 7 bases, and the junction held 7 bases outside the gene matches. The chain's CDR3 is CASSLGGLAGPLTQYF. CDR3 DNA: TGCGCCAGCAGCTTGGGCGGACTAGCGGGGCCTCTGACCCAGTACTTC.

The chain carries TRBV5-1 and TRBJ2-5; TRBD2 agrees at 7 bases. Germline V lookup: CDR1 SGHRS, CDR2 YFSETQ. The ends lost 0 bases at V and 8 bases at J; junction bases unmatched: 10. This CDR3 region has 15 residues. The DNA for the CDR3 is TGCGCCAGCAGCTTGGATAGCGGGCGAGATAAAACCCAGTACTTC. This codes for CASSLDSGRDKTQYF.

This clone turned up a few times. The rearrangement links TRBV6-6 to TRBJ1-6; maybe TRBD1 (5 bases). The CDR3 contains 16 residues. Germline V gene sequence: CDR1 MNHNY, CDR2 SVGAGI (reference sequence). V was trimmed by 6 bases and J by 7 bases, leaving 19 bases between them. CDR3 nucleotides: TGTGCCAGCAGAAACCTGGGAGGGACGGGGAATTCACCCCTCCACTTT. It encodes CASRNLGGTGNSPLHF.

The chain recombines TRBV19 with TRBJ1-2, with 9 bases that match TRBD1. The CDR3 has 15 amino acids. CDR1 is LNHDA, CDR2 SQIVND, per germline (reference sequence). Trimming removed 0 bases from V and 6 bases from J; junction bases left unmatched: 5. CDR3 nucleotides: TGTGCCAGTAGTATAGAAGGGGGACAGGGAAATGGCTACACCTTC. It encodes CASSIEGGQGNGYTF.

This CDR3 reads CASRVGADQPQHF. In DNA, the CDR3 is TGTGCCAGCAGGGTGGGGGCCGATCAGCCCCAGCATTTT. The chain carries TRBV6-1 and TRBJ1-5; possible D gene TRBD1, 6 bases. V dropped 6 bases and J dropped 5 bases, with 11 bases sitting between them. Germline V gene sequence: CDR1 MNHNS, CDR2 SASEGT. The CDR3 runs 13 residues.

This clone has more than one count but fewer than ten. The V gene is TRBV9, the J gene TRBJ1-1; 9 bases map to TRBD1. The V and J ends lost 3 bases and 3 bases, in that order; junction bases with no gene match: 3. Germline CDR1 and CDR2: SGDLS and YYNGEE. This CDR3 spans 14 amino acids. CDR3 DNA sequence: TGTGCCAGCAGCGCACAGGGGGCGGACACTGAAGCTTTCTTT. Translated: CASSAQGADTEAFF.

The rearrangement links TRBV6-5 to TRBJ2-7, with TRBD2 matching over 11 bases. The CDR3 is made up of 16 amino acids. The V and J ends lost 0 bases and 6 bases, in that order; junction bases with no gene match: 7. Germline V gene data show CDR1 as MNHEY and CDR2 as SVGAGI. CDR3 sequence (DNA): TGTGCCAGCAGTTACTCTATAGCGGGGGGGCCGGTCGAGCAGTACTTC. The encoded protein is CASSYSIAGGPVEQYF.

The rearrangement links TRBV10-3 to TRBJ1-2, with D uncertain. The germline gives CDR1 ENHRY, CDR2 SYGVKD. V was cut by 10 bases and J by 8 bases, with 20 bases left in between. CDR3 length: 13 residues. CDR3 nucleotides: TGTGCCACGTCAATGTCACCCGATGAGGGCTACACCTTC. Its translation is CATSMSPDEGYTF.

The chain carries TRBV11-1 and TRBJ2-1; 11 positions match TRBD2. Germline V gene sequence: CDR1 SGHAT, CDR2 FQDESV (reference sequence). The CDR3 covers 16 residues. V dropped 2 bases and J dropped 11; count of bases not matched to a gene: 11. The CDR3 is CASSLWGASGRNKQFF. The CDR3 DNA is TGTGCCAGCAGCTTATGGGGAGCTAGCGGGAGGAATAAGCAGTTCTTC.

J is TRBJ2-5 and V is TRBV9, with 16 nucleotides matching TRBD2. Germline V gene sequence: CDR1 SGDLS, CDR2 YYNGEE. The CDR3 length is 18 residues. After removal of 2 bases from V and 2 bases from J, the junction contained 6 bases not matched to a gene. In DNA, the CDR3 is TGTGCCAGCAGCGTCGGGACTAGCGGGAGGGGTATACAAGAGACCCAGTACTTC. Its translation is CASSVGTSGRGIQETQYF.

V gene TRBV7-9 combines with J gene TRBJ2-7; TRBD1 agrees at 7 bases. This CDR3 spans 14 amino acids. The V gene end was trimmed by 2 bases and the J gene end by 3 bases; junction bases not matched to a gene: 4. Germline V gene sequence: CDR1 SEHNR, CDR2 FQNEAQ (reference sequence). The chain's CDR3 is CASSLPQGVYEQYF. The CDR3 DNA reads as TGTGCCAGCAGCTTACCCCAGGGGGTCTACGAGCAGTACTTC.